A single sample gave rise to the 31 T cell receptor beta chains below, sequenced in a study of cytomegalovirus exposure and HLA in healthy donors. This PCR relied on a set of 60 Vbeta primers and 13 Jbeta primers. The repertoire was sequenced with immunoSEQ multiplex PCR; TCRdb's copy has only in-frame clones and lacks some. The profile covers 100,000 to 150,000 clones, with about 85% appearing a single time and 3% to 4% taken by the ten largest. The sample comprised PBMCs. These receptors came from a man younger than 35 in good health and CMV-seropositive.

CDR3 bases: TGTGCTAGTGGTAATTACAGGGGTTTAAACGAGCAGTACTTC. This gives the protein CASGNYRGLNEQYF. This chain connects TRBV12-5 to TRBJ2-7; the match to TRBD1 covers 7 bases. J was trimmed by 5 bases and V by 5 bases; bases with no gene match: 9. The CDR3 length is 14 residues. The germline gives CDR1 LGHNT, CDR2 FRNRAP.

This clone appeared a few times. This chain joins TRBV11-3 and TRBJ2-5, with 14 bases fitting TRBD2. The CDR3 spans 18 residues. The J segment lost 4 bases and the V segment lost 1 base, leaving 8 bases of the junction unmatched. The germline V gene has CDR1 SGHNT and CDR2 YENEEA. CDR3 protein: CASSLGQTSGGAGETQYF. The CDR3 DNA is TGTGCCAGCAGCTTAGGCCAGACTAGCGGGGGGGCCGGAGAGACCCAGTACTTC.

J is TRBJ2-7 and V is TRBV7-2; D remains unclear. V was shortened by 0 bases and J by 2 bases, with 5 bases between the two germline ends. The germline V gene has CDR1 SGHTA and CDR2 FQGNSA. This CDR3 has 13 residues. CDR3 nucleotides: TGTGCCAGCAGCTTAGCGCGTCCCTACGAGCAGTACTTC. The encoded protein is CASSLARPYEQYF.

The table lists this clone with a few counts. This chain connects TRBV2 to TRBJ2-5, with D possibly TRBD2 on 7 matching bases. CDR1 is SNHLY, CDR2 FYNNEI, per germline. Trimming cost V 6 bases and J 5 bases, with 16 bases left between them. CDR3 length: 14 residues. The CDR3 reads CASRDGGPDETQYF. In DNA, the CDR3 is TGTGCCAGCAGGGACGGGGGGCCCGACGAGACCCAGTACTTC. The complete variable domain, with remaining parts taken from reference TRBV2 and TRBJ2-5, reads EPEVTQTPSHQVTQMGQEVILRCVPISNHLYFYWYRQILGQKVEFLVSFYNNEISEKSEIFDDQFSVERPDGSNFTLKIRSTKLEDSAMYFCASRDGGPDETQYFGPGTRLLVL.

The DNA of the CDR3 is TGCGCCAGCAGCGGCGGACAGTCCAGCTCTGGGGCCAACGTCCTGACTTTC. It is translated as CASSGGQSSSGANVLTF. The chain has TRBV4-3 and TRBJ2-6, with a tentative D call TRBD1 (6 bases). The ends were cut back, 5 bases at V and 0 bases at J, with 14 bases in the middle. The CDR3 runs 17 residues. From germline, CDR1 is LGHNA and CDR2 YSLEER.

The V gene is TRBV15, the J gene TRBJ1-2, with 10 positions matching TRBD1. The CDR3 covers 15 residues. CDR1 LNHNV and CDR2 YYDKDF come from the germline V gene (reference sequence). The V gene end was trimmed by 4 bases and the J gene end by 8 bases; junction bases not matched to a gene: 10. The CDR3 nucleotides are TGTGCCACCAGCATTATGACAGGGGGCGCGGGGGGCTACACCTTC. Its protein product is CATSIMTGGAGGYTF.

This chain joins TRBV6-1 and TRBJ2-7; 13 nucleotides line up with TRBD2. Germline lookup yields CDR1 MNHNS and CDR2 SASEGT. With 3 bases clipped from V and 2 bases from J, the junction kept 1 base outside the gene matches. CDR3 length: 15 amino acids. CDR3 coding DNA: TGTGCCAGCAGTGAGACTAGCGGGGGGACCTACGAGCAGTACTTC. Translating gives CASSETSGGTYEQYF.

The chain is built from TRBV7-2 and TRBJ2-2; possible D gene TRBD2, 6 bases. The CDR3 contains 14 residues. V was cut by 5 bases and J by 7 bases, with 14 bases left in between. The germline gives CDR1 SGHTA, CDR2 FQGNSA. The CDR3 spells CASSIREGLGELFF. CDR3 bases: TGTGCCAGCAGCATTCGAGAGGGACTCGGGGAGCTGTTTTTT.

The chain carries TRBV10-1 and TRBJ2-7; a possible D gene is TRBD2 (6 bases). V lost 0 bases to trimming and J lost 3 bases, with 9 bases between them. CDR1 is WNHNN, CDR2 SYGVQD, per germline (reference sequence). The CDR3 totals 14 residues. The CDR3 is CASSESGGSYEQYF. CDR3 in DNA: TGCGCCAGCAGTGAGTCTGGAGGGAGCTACGAGCAGTACTTC.

This clone was picked up one time. This chain uses TRBV4-3 with TRBJ2-1, with 11 bases lining up with TRBD2. V lost 0 bases and J lost 7; bases outside the gene matches: 8. This CDR3 is 17 amino acids long. CDR1 and CDR2 from the germline V gene are LGHNA and YSLEER. The CDR3 sequence is CASSQDLLAGGLNEQFF. The CDR3 coding sequence is TGCGCCAGCAGCCAAGACCTTCTAGCGGGAGGCCTTAATGAGCAGTTCTTC.

J is TRBJ2-1 and V is TRBV7-9; 14 bases are a match to TRBD2. Germline CDR1 SEHNR, CDR2 FQNEAQ (reference sequence). J was trimmed by 3 bases and V by 6 bases; bases with no gene match: 10. This CDR3 comprises 18 residues. CDR3 amino acids: CASSRLAGGLIHYNEQFF. The CDR3 nucleotides are TGTGCCAGCAGTCGACTAGCGGGAGGGCTCATACACTACAATGAGCAGTTCTTC. Drawing the rest from reference TRBV7-9 and TRBJ2-1, the complete variable domain is DTGVSQNPRHKITKRGQNVTFRCDPISEHNRLYWYRQTLGQGPEFLTYFQNEAQLEKSRLLSDRFSAERPKGSFSTLEIQRTEQGDSAMYLCASSRLAGGLIHYNEQFFGPGTRLTVL.

Comments on this clone: An end of the junction does not agree with germline; a read error may underlie this. The genes are TRBV14 and TRBJ2-1; 7 nucleotides match TRBD2. The CDR3 is made up of 14 amino acids. From germline, CDR1 is SGHDN and CDR2 FVKESK. The CDR3 bases are TGTGCCAGCAGCCCTTTGGGGGGGTACACTGAGCAGTTCTTC. It translates to CASSPLGGYTEQFF.

V gene TRBV5-1 combines with J gene TRBJ1-4; the D is unclear. The CDR3 has 15 residues. Germline values: CDR1 SGHRS, CDR2 YFSETQ. V lost 0 bases, J lost 2 bases, and 8 bases lay in between. In nucleotides, the CDR3 is TGCGCCAGCAGCTTGGGTGGAGGGACTAATGAAAAACTGTTTTTT. This gives the protein CASSLGGGTNEKLFF.

This chain uses TRBV30 with TRBJ1-2; TRBD1 aligns across 9 bases. The CDR3 length is 12 residues. Germline V gives CDR1 GTSNPN, CDR2 SVGIG (reference sequence). Germline trimming cut 5 bases from V and 6 bases from J; bases unmatched to any gene: 4. As DNA, the CDR3 is TGTGCCTGGCGACAGGGGGTAGATGGCTACACCTTC. It translates to CAWRQGVDGYTF.

This chain connects TRBV18 to TRBJ1-6, with D perhaps TRBD1 (6 bases). The CDR3 covers 16 residues. V was trimmed by 3 bases and J by 5 bases, leaving 14 bases between them. Looked up from germline, CDR1 is KGHSH and CDR2 is LQKENI. CDR3 loop: CASSPGALRNNSPLHF. The CDR3 DNA reads as TGTGCCAGCTCACCGGGGGCCTTAAGGAATAATTCACCCCTCCACTTT.

The chain links TRBV6-4 to TRBJ2-3; TRBD2 agrees at 14 bases. The germline gives CDR1 MRHNA, CDR2 SNTAGT. V shed 6 bases and J 6 bases; nucleotides not matched to a gene: 5. This CDR3 spans 15 amino acids. CDR3 loop: CASSATSGGVDTQYF. CDR3 sequence (DNA): TGTGCCAGCAGCGCGACTAGCGGGGGGGTCGATACGCAGTATTTT.

The chain is built from TRBV5-4 and TRBJ1-2, with 11 bases aligning to TRBD1. Germline trimming cut 0 bases from V and 7 bases from J; bases unmatched to any gene: 11. Germline V CDR1 and CDR2: SGHNT, YYREEE (reference sequence). This CDR3 has 17 amino acids. The CDR3 DNA is TGTGCCAGCAGCTTGGACAGGACAGGGGGCCAACGCTCTGGCTACACCTTC. It is translated as CASSLDRTGGQRSGYTF.

This sequence joins TRBV6-1 and TRBJ1-2; D uncertain. V gave up 6 bases and J gave up 3 bases, with 14 bases separating them. Germline V CDR1 and CDR2: MNHNS, SASEGT. The CDR3 has 14 residues. CDR3 coding DNA: TGTGCCAGCAGCGCTTCTTGGGGAGACTATGGCTACACCTTC. Translated, it gives CASSASWGDYGYTF.

The CDR3 region is CASSFTGVSGYTF. DNA of the CDR3: TGTGCCAGCAGCTTCACAGGGGTTTCTGGCTACACCTTC. The chain carries TRBV7-2 and TRBJ1-2; TRBD1 matches at 7 bases. Germline CDR1 and CDR2: SGHTA and FQGNSA. J was trimmed by 7 bases and V by 3 bases; bases with no gene match: 5. The CDR3 is made up of 13 amino acids.

The V and J genes are TRBV6-5 and TRBJ2-7; TRBD1 matches 7 bases. The CDR3 contains 14 residues. The trim removed 0 bases at V and 4 bases at J, leaving 3 bases unmatched. From germline, CDR1 is MNHEY and CDR2 SVGAGI. CDR3 in amino acids: CASSYSSGGYEQYF. In nucleotides, the CDR3 is TGTGCCAGCAGTTACTCGTCAGGGGGATACGAGCAGTACTTC.

This chain links TRBV29-1 with TRBJ2-7; TRBD1 matches 7 bases. CDR3 length equals 12 residues. Germline V gene lookup returns CDR1 SQVTM and CDR2 ANQGSEA. Trimming at V came to 6 bases and at J to 2 bases, leaving 4 bases not matched to a gene. The DNA of the CDR3 is TGCAGCGTACAGGGGTCAACCTACGAGCAGTACTTC. This sequence encodes CSVQGSTYEQYF.

The chain is built from TRBV6-5 and TRBJ1-2, with 8 nucleotides matching TRBD1. CDR1 and CDR2 from the germline V gene are MNHEY and SVGAGI. V lost 5 bases and J lost 1; bases outside the gene matches: 6. CDR3 length: 15 residues. CDR3 region: CASSRDRNFNYGYTF. In DNA, the CDR3 is TGTGCCAGCAGTCGGGACAGGAATTTTAACTATGGCTACACCTTC.

This clone was found once. The gene calls are TRBV7-9 and TRBJ2-6; 8 bases are a match to TRBD2. Trimming cost V 5 bases and J 1 base; bases outside gene matches: 10. This CDR3 is 18 amino acids long. Germline V gene data show CDR1 as SEHNR and CDR2 as FQNEAQ (reference sequence). The CDR3 loop is CASSPGGPGRSGANVLTF. The CDR3 DNA sequence: TGTGCCAGCAGCCCGGGAGGGCCGGGGAGGTCTGGGGCCAACGTCCTGACTTTC.

In its sample, this clone was seen a few times. The chain uses TRBV10-1 and TRBJ2-7; the match to TRBD2 covers 7 bases. The CDR3 has 13 amino acids. J gave up 2 bases and V 4 bases, and 2 bases lay outside the gene matches. Germline CDR1 reads WNHNN; CDR2 reads SYGVQD (reference sequence). CDR3 nucleotides: TGCGCCAGCAGTGCTAGCGGTACCTACGAGCAGTACTTC. It translates to CASSASGTYEQYF.

This chain links TRBV6-5 with TRBJ1-2; 8 nucleotides match TRBD1. V shed 6 bases and J 7 bases; nucleotides not matched to a gene: 7. Per the germline V gene, CDR1 is MNHEY and CDR2 is SVGAGI. This CDR3 has 13 amino acids. The CDR3 sequence is CASRKTGGSGYTF. CDR3 in DNA: TGTGCCAGCAGAAAAACAGGGGGAAGTGGCTACACCTTC.

The rearrangement uses TRBV5-5 and TRBJ1-2; possibly TRBD1 for D (6 bases). The CDR3 covers 12 residues. V lost 3 bases, J lost 10 bases, and 13 bases lay in between. Germline CDR1 reads SGHKS; CDR2 reads YYEKEE (reference sequence). The CDR3: CASSWGGGAYTF. The DNA of the CDR3 is TGTGCCAGCAGCTGGGGTGGGGGGGCCTACACCTTC.

V and J are TRBV10-2 and TRBJ1-2, with 7 bases lining up with TRBD1. The junction had 6 bases not matched to a gene; V was cut back by 8 bases and J by 9 bases. The V gene's germline CDR1 is WSHSY and CDR2 SAAADI. The CDR3 has 11 residues. The CDR3, as DNA: TGCGCCAGCTTAGGGGGCAATCGCTACACCTTC. Protein sequence: CASLGGNRYTF.

This clone was seen only a few times. The chain links TRBV19 to TRBJ2-7, with a weak D call TRBD1 (6 bases). This CDR3 is 15 amino acids long. V was shortened by 3 bases and J by 3 bases, with 15 bases between the two germline ends. CDR1 is LNHDA and CDR2 is SQIVND in the germline V gene (reference sequence). The CDR3 nucleotides are TGTGCCAGTAGTATCTCCGGGACACCGATCTACGAGCAGTACTTC. Residues: CASSISGTPIYEQYF.

The chain uses TRBV18 and TRBJ2-7; D is possibly TRBD1 (6 bases). The CDR3 is made up of 16 amino acids. Germline loops: CDR1 KGHSH, CDR2 LQKENI. Trimming cost V 3 bases and J 2 bases, with 17 bases left between them. DNA of the CDR3: TGTGCCAGCTCACCGCGACCTCCGGGACACACCTACGAGCAGTACTTC. This encodes CASSPRPPGHTYEQYF.

The V gene is TRBV12-2, the J gene TRBJ2-7; the D segment call TRBD1 is taken from the table without a DNA check. TRBV12-2 is recorded as a pseudogene. The CDR3 extends over 18 amino acids. The CDR3 sequence is CASRLEGAGMRFSEEQYF. Here the CDR3 DNA reads TGTGCAAGTCGCTTAGAAGGGGCAGGAATGAGGTTTAGTGAGGAGCAGTACTTC.

The chain is built from TRBV18 and TRBJ1-6, with D possibly matching TRBD1 (5 bases). CDR1 and CDR2 from the germline V gene are KGHSH and LQKENI. The CDR3 has 17 residues. The V gene lost 2 bases and the J gene lost 0 bases, with 11 bases spanning the gap. The CDR3, as DNA: TGTGCCAGCTCACCAGACAGAAGAAGCTCCTATAATTCACCCCTCCACTTT. Its protein is CASSPDRRSSYNSPLHF.